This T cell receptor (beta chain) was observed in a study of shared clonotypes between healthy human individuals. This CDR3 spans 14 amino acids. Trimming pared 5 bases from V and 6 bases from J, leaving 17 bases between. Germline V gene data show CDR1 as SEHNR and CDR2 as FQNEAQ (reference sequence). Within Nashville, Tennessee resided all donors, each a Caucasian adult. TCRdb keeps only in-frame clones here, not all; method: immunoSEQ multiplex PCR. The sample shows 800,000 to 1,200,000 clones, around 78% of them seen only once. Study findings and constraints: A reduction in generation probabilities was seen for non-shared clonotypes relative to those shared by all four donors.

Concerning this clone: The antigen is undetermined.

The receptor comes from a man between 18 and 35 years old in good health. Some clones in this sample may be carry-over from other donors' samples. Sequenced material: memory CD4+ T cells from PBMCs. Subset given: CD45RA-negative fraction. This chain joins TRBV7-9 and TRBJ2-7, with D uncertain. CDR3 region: CASSPPASLGEQYF. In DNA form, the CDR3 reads TGTGCCAGCAGCCCCCCGGCGTCCCTCGGCGAGCAGTACTTC.